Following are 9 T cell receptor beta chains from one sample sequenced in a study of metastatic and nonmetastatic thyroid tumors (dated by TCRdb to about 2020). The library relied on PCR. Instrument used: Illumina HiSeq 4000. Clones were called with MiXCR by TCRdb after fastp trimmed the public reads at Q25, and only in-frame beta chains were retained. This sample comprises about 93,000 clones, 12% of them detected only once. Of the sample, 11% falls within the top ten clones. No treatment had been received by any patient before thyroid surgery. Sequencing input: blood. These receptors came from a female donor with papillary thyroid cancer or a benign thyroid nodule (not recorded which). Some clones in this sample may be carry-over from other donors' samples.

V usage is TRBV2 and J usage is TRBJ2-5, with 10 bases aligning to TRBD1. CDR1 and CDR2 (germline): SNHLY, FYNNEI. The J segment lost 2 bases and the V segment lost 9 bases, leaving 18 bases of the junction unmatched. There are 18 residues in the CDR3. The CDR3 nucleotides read TGTGCCAGTAGAAAACCCGGGACAGGGGCCGTTCAACAAGAGACCCAGTACTTC. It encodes CASRKPGTGAVQQETQYF.

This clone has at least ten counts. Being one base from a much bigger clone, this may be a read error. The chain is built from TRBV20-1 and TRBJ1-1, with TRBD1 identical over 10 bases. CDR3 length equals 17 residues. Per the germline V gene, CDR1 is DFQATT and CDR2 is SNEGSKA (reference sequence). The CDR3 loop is CSARDDRGLGGYTEALF. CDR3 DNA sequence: TGCAGTGCTAGAGACGACAGGGGGCTAGGTGGGTACACTGAAGCTCTCTTT.

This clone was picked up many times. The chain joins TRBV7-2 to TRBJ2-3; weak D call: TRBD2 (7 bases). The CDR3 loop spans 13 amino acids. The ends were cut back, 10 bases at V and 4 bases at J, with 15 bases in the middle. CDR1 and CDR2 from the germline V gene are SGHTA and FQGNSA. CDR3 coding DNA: TGTGCCACCAAGAAGGGGGGGTCAGATACGCAGTATTTT. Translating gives CATKKGGSDTQYF.

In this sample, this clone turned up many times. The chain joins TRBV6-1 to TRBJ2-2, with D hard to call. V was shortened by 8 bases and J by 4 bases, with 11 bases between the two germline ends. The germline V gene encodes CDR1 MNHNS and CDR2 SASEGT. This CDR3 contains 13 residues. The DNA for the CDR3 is TGTGCCAGCCACAACAGTATCACCGGGGAGCTGTTTTTT. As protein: CASHNSITGELFF.

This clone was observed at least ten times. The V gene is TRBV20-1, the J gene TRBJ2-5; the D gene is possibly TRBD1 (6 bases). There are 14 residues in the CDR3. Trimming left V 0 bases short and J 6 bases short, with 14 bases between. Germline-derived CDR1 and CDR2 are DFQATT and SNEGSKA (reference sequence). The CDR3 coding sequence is TGCAGTGCTAGAGAAGGTTCAGGGGTGAAGACCCAGTACTTC. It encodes CSAREGSGVKTQYF.

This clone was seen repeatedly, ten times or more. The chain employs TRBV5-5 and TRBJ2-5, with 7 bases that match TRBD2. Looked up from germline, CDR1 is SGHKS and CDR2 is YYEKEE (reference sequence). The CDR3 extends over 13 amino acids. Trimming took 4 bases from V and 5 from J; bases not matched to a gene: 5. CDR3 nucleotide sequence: TGTGCCAGCAGCACCGCCGGGGGGGAGACCCAGTACTTC. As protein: CASSTAGGETQYF.

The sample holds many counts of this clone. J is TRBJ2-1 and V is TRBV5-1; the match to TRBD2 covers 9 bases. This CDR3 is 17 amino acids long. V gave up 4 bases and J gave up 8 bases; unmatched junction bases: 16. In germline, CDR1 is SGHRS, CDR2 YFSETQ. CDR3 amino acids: CASSPRGLARDNYEQFF. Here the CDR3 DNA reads TGCGCCAGCAGCCCGCGAGGACTAGCGAGAGATAACTATGAGCAGTTCTTC.

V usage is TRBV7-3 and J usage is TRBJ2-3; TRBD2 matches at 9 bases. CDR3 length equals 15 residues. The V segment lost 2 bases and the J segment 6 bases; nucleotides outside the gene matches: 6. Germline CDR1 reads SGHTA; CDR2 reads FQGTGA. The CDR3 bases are TGTGCCAGCAGCTTAGGAAGAAGCGGGAGGGATACGCAGTATTTT. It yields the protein CASSLGRSGRDTQYF.

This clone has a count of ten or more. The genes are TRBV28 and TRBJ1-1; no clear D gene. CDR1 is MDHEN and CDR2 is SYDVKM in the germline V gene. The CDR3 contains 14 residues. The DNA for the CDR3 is TGTGTGACCTCTCGTGGGTTGATGAACACTGAAGCTTTCTTT. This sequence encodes CVTSRGLMNTEAFF.